This T cell receptor (beta chain) derives from a study of shared T cell receptors in the human thymus. The method was immunoSEQ multiplex PCR; TCRdb's version includes in-frame clones alone and lacks a portion of them. The profile shows approximately 400,000 clones, approximately 95% of them singletons. The TCR was taken from a human donor. Sample: thymocytes.

DNA for the CDR3: TGTGCCAGCAGTGGGGGGCGGGAGACCCAGTACTTC. Encoded protein: CASSGGRETQYF. The chain links TRBV25-1 to TRBJ2-5; D is possibly TRBD1 (6 bases). The germline CDR1 and CDR2 sequences are MGHDK and SYGVNS. V gave up 4 bases and J gave up 5 bases, with 8 bases separating them. The CDR3 contains 12 residues.